This TCR beta chain was captured in a study of spatial heterogeneity in lung cancer. Study-wide results and caveats: It was found that expanded intratumoral alpha and beta TCR counts tracked tumor mutation counts.

In this sample, this clonotype turned up many times. Its specificity is unknown. TCRdb redid the calling of the 5' RACE reads with MiXCR, one entry per CDR3 protein. The sample lists about 23,000 distinct CDR3 sequences; under 8% were seen once. Germline V gives CDR1 SNHLY, CDR2 FYNNEI. The trim removed 9 bases at V and 7 bases at J, leaving 4 bases unmatched. The CDR3 is made up of 12 amino acids. Time point indicated: sample taken at primary tumor resection. Tumor, nontumor lung or frozen PBMC supplied whole RNA that was sequenced unsorted. The input for sequencing was lung tumor tissue, taken at surgery. The clonotype comes from a male donor with early-stage non-small cell lung cancer. This chain uses TRBV2 with TRBJ2-1; 9 positions agree with TRBD1. The CDR3 spells CASGTGFNEQFF. In DNA form, the CDR3 reads TGTGCCAGTGGGACAGGGTTTAATGAGCAGTTCTTC.